This T cell receptor (beta chain) was identified during a study of T cells in Graves' hyperthyroidism and ophthalmopathy. Study context: Sampling of peripheral blood happened at initial diagnosis, prior to any treatment.

Trimming removed 3 bases from V and 3 bases from J; junction bases left unmatched: 9. CDR1 is MNHNS and CDR2 is SASEGT in the germline V gene. CDR3 length equals 16 residues. This clonotype showed up just a few times. Its antigen is unidentified. Study observations and caveats: Among clonotypes expanded in thyroid above 0.001, most were also found in blood.

Researchers amplified the TCR beta CDR3 regions from RNA transcripts. The study used the HTBI primer set for a first-round RT-PCR of the TCR CDR3. TCRdb analysed the multiplex PCR reads with MiXCR anew, one entry per CDR3 protein. Here the sample spans 600,000 to 850,000 distinct CDR3 sequences, over 15% being singletons. Uncontrolled infection, other autoimmune disease, pregnancy or lactation disqualified patients from enrolment. Blood was obtained at the first hyperthyroidism diagnosis, which preceded any ophthalmopathy symptoms. The sequence derives from a woman between 45 and 65 years old with Graves' hyperthyroidism that later progressed to Graves' ophthalmopathy. Sequencing was performed on blood. The rearrangement joins TRBV6-1 to TRBJ2-7; 9 nucleotides match TRBD2. CDR3 DNA: TGTGCCAGCAGTGATCCGACTAGCGGTAATAGCTACGAGCAGTACTTC. Translation: CASSDPTSGNSYEQYF.